These 13 T cell receptor beta chains came from one sample sequenced in a study of T cell clonality in common variable immunodeficiency. Here immunoSEQ multiplex PCR was the method, and the copy in TCRdb shows in-frame clones only, minus some. The data show under 50,000 clones, none appearing only once, with about 0.68% held by the ten largest. Sequencing was carried out using peripheral blood mononuclear cells. Source of these receptors: a person aged 18-70 years in good health.

This clone occurred many times. The read terminates 3 residues before the CDR3 end, so the remaining end is supplied by the germline J gene. This rearrangement joins TRBV7-6 to TRBJ1-1; TRBD1 is a possible D gene (5 bases). The CDR3 contains 15 residues. Trimming left V 6 bases short and J 5 bases short, with 19 bases between. Germline V CDR1 and CDR2: SGHVS, FNYEAQ. The chain's CDR3 is CASRPDGGGGTEAFF. The sequenced CDR3 bases are TGTGCCAGCAGGCCGGACGGTGGGGGGGGGACTGAA.

This clone showed up many times. The read is 3 residues too short to cover the CDR3 end, so that end is filled in from the germline J gene. This chain joins TRBV12-3 or TRBV12-4 and TRBJ1-4; possibly TRBD1 for D (5 bases). Trimming removed 6 bases from V and 5 bases from J, with 13 bases in between. The CDR3 runs 14 residues. CDR3 bases read: TGTGCCAGCAGGTCGGTCGGGGGGAATGAAAAA. It encodes CASRSVGGNEK. The CDR3 as a whole reads CASRSVGGNEKLFF.

This clone was recorded at least ten times. The CDR3 goes on 3 residues after the read ends, and that part is filled in from the germline J gene. This chain connects TRBV16 to TRBJ1-1, with unresolved D. The CDR3 has 14 residues. CDR1 and CDR2 from the germline V gene are KGHSY and FQNENV. Trimming left V 0 bases short and J 6 bases short, with 11 bases between. The CDR3 loop is CASSQSSVGAEAFF. CDR3 DNA (partial): TGTGCCAGCAGCCAATCGAGCGTAGGTGCTGAA.

This clone came up many times. The read ends 3 residues early relative to the CDR3; the germline J gene fills the gap. The genes are TRBV5-1 and TRBJ1-1; no reliable D call. Germline assignment: CDR1 SGHRS and CDR2 YFSETQ. The length of the CDR3 is 12 residues. The CDR3 loop reads CASSVAGGEAFF. Incomplete CDR3 DNA: TGCGCCAGCAGCGTGGCAGGAGGAGAA.

This clone showed up many times. The CDR3 end falls 3 residues outside the read, so it is completed with the germline J gene. The J gene is TRBJ1-4, the V gene TRBV7-9; 7 nucleotides agree with TRBD1. Trimming cost V 2 bases and J 8 bases; bases outside gene matches: 8. The CDR3 sequence is 15 residues long. CDR1 SEHNR and CDR2 FQNEAQ come from the germline V gene (reference sequence). CDR3 bases read: TGTGCCAGCAGCTTAAAACAGGGGATTGAAGAAAAA. Translation: CASSLKQGIEEK. The whole CDR3 protein is CASSLKQGIEEKLFF.

This clone occurred many times. The CDR3 is cut off 3 residues early in the read; its end comes from the germline J gene. The V call is TRBV10-3, the J call TRBJ1-5; 7 bases map to TRBD1. V was pared by 6 bases and J by 0 bases, with 5 bases of the junction left unmatched. The germline CDR1 and CDR2 sequences are ENHRY and SYGVKD. The CDR3 is 15 residues long. This CDR3 reads CAIRGGQSSNQPQHF. Partial CDR3 DNA: TGTGCCATCAGAGGGGGACAGTCTAGCAATCAGCCC.

This clone was picked up many times. The read halts 3 residues ahead of the CDR3 end, with the missing end drawn from the germline J gene. The V gene is TRBV2, the J gene TRBJ1-5, with TRBD1 matching over 8 bases. This CDR3 contains 15 residues. Germline V gene data show CDR1 as SNHLY and CDR2 as FYNNEI. V lost 6 bases to trimming and J lost 7 bases; unmatched junction nucleotides: 11. The sequenced CDR3 bases are TGTGCCAGCAGCATACTACAGGGGGTCCGGCAGCCC. It is translated as CASSILQGVRQP. The whole CDR3 is CASSILQGVRQPQHF.

This clone was recorded many times. The read terminates 3 residues ahead of where the CDR3 ends, so the germline J gene completes it. The chain uses TRBV28 and TRBJ1-1; 8 bases map to TRBD1. V shed 5 bases, J shed 1 base, and the junction held 6 bases outside the gene matches. The length of the CDR3 is 15 residues. Germline V gene lookup returns CDR1 MDHEN and CDR2 SYDVKM. The CDR3: CASSETGTGNTEAFF. The covered CDR3 bases are TGTGCCAGCAGTGAAACCGGGACAGGGAACACTGAA. The variable domain in full, with the rest retrieved from reference TRBV28 and TRBJ1-1, is DVKVTQSSRYLVKRTGEKVFLECVQDMDHENMFWYRQDPGLGLRLIYFSYDVKMKEKGDIPEGYSVSREKKERFSLILESASTNQTSMYLCASSETGTGNTEAFFGQGTRLTVV.

This clone has ten or more counts. The read terminates 3 residues before the CDR3 end, so the remaining end is supplied by the germline J gene. This chain links TRBV9 with TRBJ2-5; the match to TRBD2 covers 10 bases. Trimming at V came to 1 base and at J to 4 bases, leaving 10 bases not matched to a gene. The V gene's germline CDR1 is SGDLS and CDR2 YYNGEE. The length of the CDR3 is 17 residues. The sequenced CDR3 bases are TGTGCCAGCAGCGTATCCCCTAGCGGGGGATGGGTAGAGACC. It encodes CASSVSPSGGWVET. The whole CDR3 protein reads CASSVSPSGGWVETQYF. Looking up the rest from reference TRBV9 and TRBJ2-5 gives the full variable domain: DSGVTQTPKHLITATGQRVTLRCSPRSGDLSVYWYQQSLDQGLQFLIQYYNGEERAKGNILERFSAQQFPDLHSELNLSSLELGDSALYFCASSVSPSGGWVETQYFGPGTRLLVL.

This clone was found many times. Sequencing ends 3 residues short of the CDR3 end; the germline J gene provides the rest. The chain is built from TRBV5-1 and TRBJ2-7, with 7 nucleotides matching TRBD2. V trimming: 2 bases; J trimming: 2 bases; junction bases outside the gene matches: 4. From germline, CDR1 is SGHRS and CDR2 YFSETQ. This CDR3 spans 14 amino acids. CDR3 loop: CASSFRGGPYEQYF. The CDR3 DNA, read in part, is TGCGCCAGCAGCTTCCGCGGGGGACCCTACGAG. Full variable domain (missing parts from reference TRBV5-1 and TRBJ2-7): KAGVTQTPRYLIKTRGQQVTLSCSPISGHRSVSWYQQTPGQGLQFLFEYFSETQRNKGNFPGRFSGRQFSNSRSEMNVSTLELGDSALYLCASSFRGGPYEQYFGPGTRLTVT.

This clone came up many times. From the germline J gene comes the end of the CDR3, since the read stops 3 residues before it. The chain recombines TRBV7-3 with TRBJ2-1, with D possibly matching TRBD2 (6 bases). This CDR3 spans 15 amino acids. V lost 5 bases and J lost 0, with 11 bases in between. Germline-derived CDR1 and CDR2 are SGHTA and FQGTGA. CDR3 DNA, as far as it was read: TGTGCCAGCAGCCAAAGGGGAGGCTCCTACAATGAG. Translation: CASSQRGGSYNE. The whole CDR3 is CASSQRGGSYNEQFF. Together with reference TRBV7-3 and TRBJ2-1, the CDR3 gives the full variable domain: GAGVSQTPSNKVTEKGKYVELRCDPISGHTALYWYRQSLGQGPEFLIYFQGTGAADDSGLPNDRFFAVRPEGSVSTLKIQRTERGDSAVYLCASSQRGGSYNEQFFGPGTRLTVL.

This clone was recorded at least ten times. The read halts 3 residues ahead of the CDR3 end, with the missing end drawn from the germline J gene. The chain carries TRBV10-3 and TRBJ1-5; D call uncertain. Between the trimmed V and J ends, which lost 10 bases and 1 base, there was a span of 11 bases. In germline, CDR1 is ENHRY, CDR2 SYGVKD. The CDR3 length is 13 residues. The CDR3 loop is CATSLLSNQPQHF. The CDR3 bases that were read are TGTGCCACCTCCCTTCTCAGCAATCAGCCC.

This clone was detected many times. The read ends 3 residues before the CDR3 terminus; that terminus is restored from the germline J gene. The gene calls are TRBV5-1 and TRBJ2-5, with 11 nucleotides matching TRBD1. The CDR3 extends over 15 amino acids. Germline V gene sequence: CDR1 SGHRS, CDR2 YFSETQ. V shed 3 bases and J 5 bases; nucleotides not matched to a gene: 6. The CDR3 loop is CASSSGTGGWETQYF. Incomplete CDR3 DNA: TGCGCCAGCAGCTCCGGGACAGGGGGTTGGGAGACC.